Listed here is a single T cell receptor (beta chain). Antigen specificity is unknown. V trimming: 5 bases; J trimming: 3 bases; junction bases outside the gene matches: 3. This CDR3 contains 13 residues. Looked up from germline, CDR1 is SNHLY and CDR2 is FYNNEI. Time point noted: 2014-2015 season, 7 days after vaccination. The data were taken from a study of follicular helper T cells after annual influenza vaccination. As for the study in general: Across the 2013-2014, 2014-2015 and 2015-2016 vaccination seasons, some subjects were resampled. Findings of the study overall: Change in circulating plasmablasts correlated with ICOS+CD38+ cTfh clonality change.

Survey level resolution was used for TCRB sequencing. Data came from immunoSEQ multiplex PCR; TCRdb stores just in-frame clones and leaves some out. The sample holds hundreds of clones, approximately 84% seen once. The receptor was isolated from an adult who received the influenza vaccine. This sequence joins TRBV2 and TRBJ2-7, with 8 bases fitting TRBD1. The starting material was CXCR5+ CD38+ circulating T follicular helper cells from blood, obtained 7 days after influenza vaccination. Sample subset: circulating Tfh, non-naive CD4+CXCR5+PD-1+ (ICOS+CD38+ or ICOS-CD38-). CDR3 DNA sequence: TGTGCCAGCAGTCCCGACAGGGGCTACGAGCAGTACTTC. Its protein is CASSPDRGYEQYF.